This is a list of T cell receptor beta chains from one sample in a study of OX40 agonist ivuxolimab in advanced cancers. Using immunoSEQ multiplex PCR, the repertoire was profiled, and TCRdb retains in-frame clones only, with some absent. The table has some 100,000 clones, roughly 90% seen once. This specimen consisted of CD4+ or CD8+ T cells sorted from blood, obtained in a trial of the OX40 agonist ivuxolimab. The source of these receptors is an adult with an advanced solid tumor such as melanoma, head and neck, liver or kidney cancer. Each CDR3 is given with its conserved first and last residue. D genes are given only for firm matches. Only some rows state a clone size, as once, few, many or a class for expanded clones.

clone_size: .
cdr3_length: 17
v_call: TRBV5-8
j_call: TRBJ2-2
d_call: TRBD1
cdr3_aa: CASSLPTTGSNTGELFF
cdr3_nt: TGTGCCAGCAGCCTCCCGACGACAGGGTCGAACACCGGGGAGCTGTTTTTT

clone_size: .
cdr3_length: 13
v_call: TRBV19
j_call: TRBJ2-7
d_call: .
cdr3_aa: CASSRGRTYEQYF
cdr3_nt: TGTGCCAGTAGTCGGGGCAGAACCTACGAGCAGTACTTC

clone_size: .
cdr3_length: 15
v_call: TRBV30
j_call: TRBJ1-1
d_call: .
cdr3_aa: CAWGTRGVGNTEAFF
cdr3_nt: TGTGCCTGGGGTACCCGGGGAGTCGGGAACACTGAAGCTTTCTTT

clone_size: .
cdr3_length: 15
v_call: TRBV11-2
j_call: TRBJ2-5
d_call: TRBD2
cdr3_aa: CASSRQAGGQETQYF
cdr3_nt: TGTGCCAGCAGCCGACAAGCGGGAGGACAAGAGACCCAGTACTTC

clone_size: .
cdr3_length: 13
v_call: TRBV5-6
j_call: TRBJ1-2
d_call: .
cdr3_aa: CASSLAGGVGYTF
cdr3_nt: TGTGCCAGCAGCTTGGCCGGAGGGGTTGGCTACACCTTC

clone_size: .
cdr3_length: 14
v_call: TRBV11-2
j_call: TRBJ1-3
d_call: .
cdr3_aa: CASSDTGPGNTIYF
cdr3_nt: TGTGCCAGCAGTGATACCGGTCCTGGAAACACCATATATTTT

clone_size: .
cdr3_length: 14
v_call: TRBV5-4
j_call: TRBJ2-7
d_call: TRBD2
cdr3_aa: CASSPTSGIGEQYF
cdr3_nt: TGTGCCAGCAGCCCGACTAGCGGGATTGGTGAGCAGTACTTC

clone_size: few
cdr3_length: 17
v_call: TRBV7-3
j_call: TRBJ1-2
d_call: .
cdr3_aa: CASSPRPPGVSNYGYTF
cdr3_nt: TGTGCCAGCAGCCCCCGTCCCCCAGGGGTCAGTAACTATGGCTACACCTTC

clone_size: .
cdr3_length: 17
v_call: TRBV27
j_call: TRBJ2-4
d_call: .
cdr3_aa: CASSLRPITGRENIQYF
cdr3_nt: TGTGCCAGCAGTTTAAGGCCGATAACAGGGAGGGAAAACATTCAGTACTTC

clone_size: .
cdr3_length: 14
v_call: TRBV5-6
j_call: TRBJ2-7
d_call: TRBD1
cdr3_aa: CASSWGQGTYEQYF
cdr3_nt: TGTGCCAGCAGCTGGGGACAGGGGACCTACGAGCAGTACTTC

clone_size: once
cdr3_length: 15
v_call: TRBV6-5
j_call: TRBJ2-2
d_call: .
cdr3_aa: CASSSLGGNTGELFF
cdr3_nt: TGTGCCAGCAGTTCCTTGGGGGGGAACACCGGGGAGCTGTTTTTT

clone_size: .
cdr3_length: 16
v_call: TRBV6-1
j_call: TRBJ2-3
d_call: TRBD1
cdr3_aa: CASSAGDRVGTDTQYF
cdr3_nt: TGTGCCAGCAGTGCTGGGGACAGGGTAGGCACAGATACGCAGTATTTT

clone_size: .
cdr3_length: 16
v_call: TRBV9
j_call: TRBJ2-2
d_call: .
cdr3_aa: CASSVAGHTNTGELFF
cdr3_nt: TGTGCCAGCAGCGTAGCAGGACACACGAACACCGGGGAGCTGTTTTTT

clone_size: .
cdr3_length: 14
v_call: TRBV6-5
j_call: TRBJ2-7
d_call: TRBD1
cdr3_aa: CASSYSTGGDEQYF
cdr3_nt: TGTGCCAGCAGTTACTCGACAGGGGGCGACGAGCAGTACTTC

clone_size: .
cdr3_length: 14
v_call: TRBV27
j_call: TRBJ1-5
d_call: TRBD1
cdr3_aa: CASSSGTGIQPQHF
cdr3_nt: TGTGCCAGCAGTTCCGGGACAGGGATTCAGCCCCAGCATTTT

clone_size: .
cdr3_length: 12
v_call: TRBV7-9
j_call: TRBJ2-3
d_call: .
cdr3_aa: CASSLHSDTQYF
cdr3_nt: TGTGCCAGCAGCTTGCATTCAGATACGCAGTATTTT

clone_size: .
cdr3_length: 14
v_call: TRBV5-1
j_call: TRBJ2-3
d_call: .
cdr3_aa: CASSFGTSTDTQYF
cdr3_nt: TGCGCCAGCAGCTTTGGGACCAGCACAGATACGCAGTATTTT

clone_size: .
cdr3_length: 13
v_call: TRBV30
j_call: TRBJ1-1
d_call: .
cdr3_aa: CAWSVQGTREAFF
cdr3_nt: TGTGCCTGGAGTGTACAAGGGACCAGAGAAGCTTTCTTT

clone_size: .
cdr3_length: 15
v_call: TRBV5-1
j_call: TRBJ1-4
d_call: .
cdr3_aa: CASSLAAGLNEKLFF
cdr3_nt: TGCGCCAGCAGCTTGGCGGCCGGACTTAATGAAAAACTGTTTTTT

clone_size: once
cdr3_length: 16
v_call: TRBV27
j_call: TRBJ1-1
d_call: .
cdr3_aa: CASSLKALGYGTEAFF
cdr3_nt: TGTGCCAGCAGTTTAAAGGCGCTAGGGTACGGCACTGAAGCTTTCTTT

clone_size: .
cdr3_length: 14
v_call: TRBV6-6
j_call: TRBJ1-1
d_call: .
cdr3_aa: CASSYSGANTEAFF
cdr3_nt: TGTGCCAGCAGTTACTCTGGAGCGAACACTGAAGCTTTCTTT

clone_size: .
cdr3_length: 13
v_call: TRBV14
j_call: TRBJ2-5
d_call: .
cdr3_aa: CASSQDPRSPQYF
cdr3_nt: TGTGCCAGCAGCCAAGATCCGCGGTCTCCCCAGTACTTC

clone_size: few
cdr3_length: 12
v_call: TRBV11-3
j_call: TRBJ2-1
d_call: .
cdr3_aa: CASSLNSNEQFF
cdr3_nt: TGTGCCAGCAGCTTAAATTCCAATGAGCAGTTCTTC

clone_size: .
cdr3_length: 18
v_call: TRBV27
j_call: TRBJ1-2
d_call: .
cdr3_aa: CASSTLRGSIGSPYGYTF
cdr3_nt: TGTGCCAGCTCGACCCTGAGGGGCAGCATAGGGAGTCCCTATGGCTACACCTTC

clone_size: .
cdr3_length: 13
v_call: TRBV27
j_call: TRBJ2-7
d_call: .
cdr3_aa: CASSLRGSYEQYF
cdr3_nt: TGTGCCAGCAGTTTAAGGGGTTCCTACGAGCAGTACTTC

clone_size: .
cdr3_length: 15
v_call: TRBV10-3
j_call: TRBJ2-2
d_call: .
cdr3_aa: CAISESSGNTGELFF
cdr3_nt: TGTGCCATCAGTGAGTCTAGCGGGAACACCGGGGAGCTGTTTTTT

clone_size: few
cdr3_length: 13
v_call: TRBV11-1
j_call: TRBJ1-2
d_call: .
cdr3_aa: CASSPVVNYGYTF
cdr3_nt: TGTGCCAGCAGCCCCGTCGTAAACTATGGCTACACCTTC

clone_size: .
cdr3_length: 15
v_call: TRBV6-1
j_call: TRBJ1-2
d_call: .
cdr3_aa: CASSETLGFNYGYTF
cdr3_nt: TGTGCCAGCAGTGAAACCTTAGGATTTAACTATGGCTACACCTTC

clone_size: .
cdr3_length: 16
v_call: TRBV30
j_call: TRBJ2-1
d_call: .
cdr3_aa: CAWSVRSRGSYNEQFF
cdr3_nt: TGTGCCTGGAGTGTACGGAGCAGGGGTTCCTACAATGAGCAGTTCTTC

clone_size: .
cdr3_length: 14
v_call: TRBV11-2
j_call: TRBJ1-5
d_call: TRBD1
cdr3_aa: CASSLDRGGQPQHF
cdr3_nt: TGTGCCAGCAGCCTCGACAGGGGCGGTCAGCCCCAGCATTTT

clone_size: .
cdr3_length: 17
v_call: TRBV9
j_call: TRBJ2-1
d_call: TRBD2
cdr3_aa: CASSVEPAGSYYNEQFF
cdr3_nt: TGTGCCAGCAGCGTAGAGCCAGCGGGAAGTTACTACAATGAGCAGTTCTTC

clone_size: .
cdr3_length: 14
v_call: TRBV6-6
j_call: TRBJ1-2
d_call: TRBD1
cdr3_aa: CASREVGQGNGYTF
cdr3_nt: TGTGCCAGCAGAGAAGTGGGACAGGGTAATGGCTACACCTTC

clone_size: .
cdr3_length: 15
v_call: TRBV25-1
j_call: TRBJ1-5
d_call: .
cdr3_aa: CASSEGSDPDQPQHF
cdr3_nt: TGTGCCAGCAGTGAAGGGAGCGACCCGGACCAGCCCCAGCATTTT

clone_size: .
cdr3_length: 13
v_call: TRBV19
j_call: TRBJ1-4
d_call: .
cdr3_aa: CASSIAHLEGLFF
cdr3_nt: TGTGCCAGTAGTATCGCCCATCTAGAGGGACTGTTTTTT

clone_size: .
cdr3_length: 14
v_call: TRBV5-4
j_call: TRBJ1-1
d_call: TRBD1
cdr3_aa: CASTMGQGRTEAFF
cdr3_nt: TGTGCCAGCACCATGGGACAGGGTCGGACTGAAGCTTTCTTT

clone_size: few
cdr3_length: 15
v_call: TRBV5-1
j_call: TRBJ1-1
d_call: .
cdr3_aa: CASSLGGHQNTEAFF
cdr3_nt: TGCGCCAGCAGCTTGGGAGGACACCAGAACACTGAAGCTTTCTTT

clone_size: .
cdr3_length: 16
v_call: TRBV6-6
j_call: TRBJ1-2
d_call: .
cdr3_aa: CASSYGAAGLGYGYTF
cdr3_nt: TGTGCCAGCAGTTACGGCGCGGCCGGCCTTGGCTATGGCTACACCTTC

clone_size: .
cdr3_length: 14
v_call: TRBV30
j_call: TRBJ1-1
d_call: TRBD1
cdr3_aa: CACRTGRSNTEAFF
cdr3_nt: TGTGCCTGTAGGACAGGGAGGTCGAACACTGAAGCTTTCTTT

clone_size: .
cdr3_length: 14
v_call: TRBV11-3
j_call: TRBJ1-1
d_call: .
cdr3_aa: CASSLGGARTEAFF
cdr3_nt: TGTGCCAGCAGCTTAGGGGGGGCTCGGACTGAAGCTTTCTTT

clone_size: .
cdr3_length: 13
v_call: TRBV25-1
j_call: TRBJ1-2
d_call: TRBD1
cdr3_aa: CASRGGPLYGYTF
cdr3_nt: TGTGCCAGCAGAGGGGGCCCGCTGTATGGCTACACCTTC

clone_size: few
cdr3_length: 14
v_call: TRBV6-5
j_call: TRBJ1-3
d_call: .
cdr3_aa: CASSRGGLGNTIYF
cdr3_nt: TGTGCCAGCAGTCGGGGGGGGCTTGGAAACACCATATATTTT

clone_size: once
cdr3_length: 13
v_call: TRBV27
j_call: TRBJ1-3
d_call: TRBD1
cdr3_aa: CASHDRAGNTIYF
cdr3_nt: TGTGCCAGCCATGACAGGGCTGGAAACACCATATATTTT

clone_size: .
cdr3_length: 14
v_call: TRBV7-8
j_call: TRBJ2-1
d_call: .
cdr3_aa: CASSFELGPVEQFF
cdr3_nt: TGTGCCAGCAGCTTCGAGCTGGGGCCGGTAGAGCAGTTCTTC